The present T cell receptor (beta chain) was sequenced within a study of identical twins. The germline V and J ends were trimmed by 5 bases and 2 bases, with 25 bases remaining between them. CDR3 length equals 18 residues. CDR1 and CDR2 from the germline V gene are SGHTA and FQGTGA. Each CDR3 protein gets one entry after TCRdb re-called the 5' RACE reads with MiXCR. The table lists 520,000 or so distinct CDR3 sequences, less than 25% of them singletons. This sample also belongs to another study, concerning T cells expressing NK-cell markers.

The chain links TRBV7-3 to TRBJ2-7; the D gene is possibly TRBD2 (6 bases). This clonotype originated in a woman aged 18-29 years in good health. The sample comprised CD4+ T cells sorted from blood. The CDR3 DNA reads as TGTGCCAGCAGCCAAATAAGGCGGGGAAATCACCAGGCCTACGAGCAGTACTTC. Translating it yields CASSQIRRGNHQAYEQYF.